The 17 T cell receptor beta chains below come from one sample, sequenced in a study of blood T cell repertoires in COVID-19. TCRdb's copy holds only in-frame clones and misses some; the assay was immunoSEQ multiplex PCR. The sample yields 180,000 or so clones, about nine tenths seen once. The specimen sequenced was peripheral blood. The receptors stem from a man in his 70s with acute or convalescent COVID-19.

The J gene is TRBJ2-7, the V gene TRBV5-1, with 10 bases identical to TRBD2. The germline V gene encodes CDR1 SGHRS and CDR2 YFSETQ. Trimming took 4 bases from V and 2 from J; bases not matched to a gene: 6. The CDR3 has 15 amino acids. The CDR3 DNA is TGCGCCAGCAGCACCGGGACTAGCGTCACCTACGAGCAGTACTTC. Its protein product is CASSTGTSVTYEQYF. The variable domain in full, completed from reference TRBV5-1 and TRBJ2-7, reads KAGVTQTPRYLIKTRGQQVTLSCSPISGHRSVSWYQQTPGQGLQFLFEYFSETQRNKGNFPGRFSGRQFSNSRSEMNVSTLELGDSALYLCASSTGTSVTYEQYFGPGTRLTVT.

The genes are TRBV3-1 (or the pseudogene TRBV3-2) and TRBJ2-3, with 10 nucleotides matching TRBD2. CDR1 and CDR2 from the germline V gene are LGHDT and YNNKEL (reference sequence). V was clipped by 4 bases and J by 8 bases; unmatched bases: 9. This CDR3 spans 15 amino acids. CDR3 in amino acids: CASSPAGGPLRTQYF. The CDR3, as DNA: TGTGCCAGCAGCCCAGCGGGGGGGCCTCTTCGTACGCAGTATTTT.

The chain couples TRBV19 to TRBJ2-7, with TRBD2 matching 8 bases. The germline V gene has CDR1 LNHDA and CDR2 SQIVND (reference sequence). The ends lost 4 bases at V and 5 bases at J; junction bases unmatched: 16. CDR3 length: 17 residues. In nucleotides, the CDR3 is TGTGCCAGTAGTACCCCTTTGGGGCGGGAGGACAAGGACGAGCAGTACTTC. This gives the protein CASSTPLGREDKDEQYF.

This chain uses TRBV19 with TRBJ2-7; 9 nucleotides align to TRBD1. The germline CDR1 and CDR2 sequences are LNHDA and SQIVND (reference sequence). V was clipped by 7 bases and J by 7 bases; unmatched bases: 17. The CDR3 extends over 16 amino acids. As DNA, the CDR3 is TGTGCCAGTACCCAGGCGCCGGGACAGGGAAGAAATGAGCAGTACTTC. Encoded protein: CASTQAPGQGRNEQYF. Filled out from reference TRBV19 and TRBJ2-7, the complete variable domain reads DGGITQSPKYLFRKEGQNVTLSCEQNLNHDAMYWYRQDPGQGLRLIYYSQIVNDFQKGDIAEGYSVSREKKESFPLTVTSAQKNPTAFYLCASTQAPGQGRNEQYFGPGTRLTVT.

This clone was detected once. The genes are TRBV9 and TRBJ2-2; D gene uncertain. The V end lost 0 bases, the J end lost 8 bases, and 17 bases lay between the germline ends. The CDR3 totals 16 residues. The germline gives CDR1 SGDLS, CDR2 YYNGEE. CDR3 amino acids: CASSVASRVESGELFF. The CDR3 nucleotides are TGTGCCAGCAGCGTAGCTTCCAGAGTGGAGTCTGGGGAGCTGTTTTTT.

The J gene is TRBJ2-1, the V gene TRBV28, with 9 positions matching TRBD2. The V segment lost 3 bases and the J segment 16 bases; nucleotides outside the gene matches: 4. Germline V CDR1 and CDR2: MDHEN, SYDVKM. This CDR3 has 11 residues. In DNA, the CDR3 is TGTGCCAGCAGTTTTGGGACTAGCATCTTCTTC. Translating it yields CASSFGTSIFF.

The CDR3 loop is CASSLASVSGYEQYF. The CDR3 bases are TGCGCCAGCAGCTTGGCCAGTGTCTCCGGGTACGAGCAGTACTTC. This chain joins TRBV5-1 and TRBJ2-7; D uncertain. V was pared by 0 bases and J by 4 bases, with 14 bases between. CDR3 length: 15 amino acids. The V gene's germline CDR1 is SGHRS and CDR2 YFSETQ.

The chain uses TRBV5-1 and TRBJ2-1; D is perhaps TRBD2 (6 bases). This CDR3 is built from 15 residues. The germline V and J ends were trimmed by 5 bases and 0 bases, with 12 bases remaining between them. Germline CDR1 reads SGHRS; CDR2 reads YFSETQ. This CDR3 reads CASSPDGSSYNEQFF. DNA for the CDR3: TGCGCCAGCAGTCCTGACGGGAGCTCCTACAATGAGCAGTTCTTC.

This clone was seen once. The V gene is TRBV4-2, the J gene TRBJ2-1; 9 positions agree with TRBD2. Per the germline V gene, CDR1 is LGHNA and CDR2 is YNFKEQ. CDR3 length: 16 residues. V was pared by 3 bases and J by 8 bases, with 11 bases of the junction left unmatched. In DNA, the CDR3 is TGTGCCAGCAGCCATCTCGGCACTAGCGGGCGTGATGAGCAGTTCTTC. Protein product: CASSHLGTSGRDEQFF.

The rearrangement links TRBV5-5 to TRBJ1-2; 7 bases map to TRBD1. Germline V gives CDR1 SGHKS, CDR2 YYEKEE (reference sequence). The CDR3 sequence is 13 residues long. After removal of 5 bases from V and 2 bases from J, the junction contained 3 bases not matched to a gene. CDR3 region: CASRATGNYGYTF. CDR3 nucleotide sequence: TGTGCCAGCAGGGCGACAGGGAACTATGGCTACACCTTC.

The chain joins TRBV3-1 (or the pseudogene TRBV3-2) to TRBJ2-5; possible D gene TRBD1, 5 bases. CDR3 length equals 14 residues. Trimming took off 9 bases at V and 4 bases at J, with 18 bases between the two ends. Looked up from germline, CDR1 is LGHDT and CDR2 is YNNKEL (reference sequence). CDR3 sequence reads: CARDSYFVRETQYF. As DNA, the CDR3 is TGTGCCAGAGACAGCTATTTCGTTCGAGAGACCCAGTACTTC.

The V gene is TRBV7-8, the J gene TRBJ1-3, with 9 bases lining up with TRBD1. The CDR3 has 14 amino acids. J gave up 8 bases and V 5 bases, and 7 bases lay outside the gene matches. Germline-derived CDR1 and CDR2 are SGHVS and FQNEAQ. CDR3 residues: CASSMGQGSDTIYF. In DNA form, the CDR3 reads TGTGCCAGCAGCATGGGACAGGGAAGCGACACCATATATTTT. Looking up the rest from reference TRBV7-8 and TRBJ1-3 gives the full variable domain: GAGVSQSPRYKVAKRGQDVALRCDPISGHVSLFWYQQALGQGPEFLTYFQNEAQLDKSGLPSDRFFAERPEGSVSTLKIQRTQQEDSAVYLCASSMGQGSDTIYFGEGSWLTVV.

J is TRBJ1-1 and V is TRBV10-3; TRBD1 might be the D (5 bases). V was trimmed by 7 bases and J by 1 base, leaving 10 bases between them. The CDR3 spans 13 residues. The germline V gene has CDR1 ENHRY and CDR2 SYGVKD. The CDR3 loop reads CAITGSKNTEAFF. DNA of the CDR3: TGTGCCATCACAGGGTCCAAGAACACTGAAGCTTTCTTT.

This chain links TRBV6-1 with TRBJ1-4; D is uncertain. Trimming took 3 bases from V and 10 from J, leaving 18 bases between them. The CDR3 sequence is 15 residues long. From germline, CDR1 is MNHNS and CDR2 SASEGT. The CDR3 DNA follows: TGTGCCAGCAGTGAGATCCCCCTTTTGGGCGTAAAACTGTTTTTT. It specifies CASSEIPLLGVKLFF.

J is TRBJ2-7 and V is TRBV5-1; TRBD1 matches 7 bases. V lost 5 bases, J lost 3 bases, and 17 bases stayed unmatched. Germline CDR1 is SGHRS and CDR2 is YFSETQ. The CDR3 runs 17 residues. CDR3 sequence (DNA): TGCGCCAGCAGGACGAGTGCAGGGGGTGATCTACGCTACGAGCAGTACTTC. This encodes CASRTSAGGDLRYEQYF.

The chain's CDR3 is CASRIEASSYEQYF. CDR3 DNA sequence: TGCGCCAGCAGAATTGAGGCTAGCTCCTACGAGCAGTACTTC. The genes are TRBV5-1 and TRBJ2-7; D call uncertain. Germline V gives CDR1 SGHRS, CDR2 YFSETQ. V shed 5 bases and J shed 0 bases, with 12 bases lying between them. The CDR3 is made up of 14 amino acids.

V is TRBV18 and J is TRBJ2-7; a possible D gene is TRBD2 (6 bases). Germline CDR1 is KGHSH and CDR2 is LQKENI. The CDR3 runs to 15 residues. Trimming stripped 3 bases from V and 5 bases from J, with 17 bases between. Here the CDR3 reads CASSPLEGSGNEQYF. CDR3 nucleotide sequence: TGTGCCAGCTCACCCCTGGAGGGGAGCGGAAACGAGCAGTACTTC.